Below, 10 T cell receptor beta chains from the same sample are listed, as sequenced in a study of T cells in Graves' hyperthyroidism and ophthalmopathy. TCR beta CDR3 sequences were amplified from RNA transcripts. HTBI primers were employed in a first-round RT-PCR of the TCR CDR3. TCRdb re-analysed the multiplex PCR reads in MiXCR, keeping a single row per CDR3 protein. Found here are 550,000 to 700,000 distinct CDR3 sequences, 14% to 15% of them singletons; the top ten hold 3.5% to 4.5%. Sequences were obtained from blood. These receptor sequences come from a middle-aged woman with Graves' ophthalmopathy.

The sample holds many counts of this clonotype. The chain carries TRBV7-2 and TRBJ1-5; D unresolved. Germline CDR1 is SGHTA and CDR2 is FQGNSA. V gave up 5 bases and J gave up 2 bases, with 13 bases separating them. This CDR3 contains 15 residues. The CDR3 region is CASSAQDARNQPQHF. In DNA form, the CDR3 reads TGTGCCAGCAGCGCCCAGGATGCTCGCAATCAGCCCCAGCATTTT.

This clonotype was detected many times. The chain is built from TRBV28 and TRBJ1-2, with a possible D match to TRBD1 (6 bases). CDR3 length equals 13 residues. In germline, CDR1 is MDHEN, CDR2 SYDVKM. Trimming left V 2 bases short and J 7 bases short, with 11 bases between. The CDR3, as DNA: TGTGCCAGCAGTTTAATTTCAGGGGCTGGCTACACCTTC. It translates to CASSLISGAGYTF.

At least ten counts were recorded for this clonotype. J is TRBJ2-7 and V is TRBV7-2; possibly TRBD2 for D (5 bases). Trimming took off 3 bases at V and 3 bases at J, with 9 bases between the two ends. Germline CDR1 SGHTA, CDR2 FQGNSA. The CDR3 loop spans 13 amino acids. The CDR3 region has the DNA TGTGCCAGCAGCTTTGTCGGGGACTACGAGCAGTACTTC. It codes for CASSFVGDYEQYF.

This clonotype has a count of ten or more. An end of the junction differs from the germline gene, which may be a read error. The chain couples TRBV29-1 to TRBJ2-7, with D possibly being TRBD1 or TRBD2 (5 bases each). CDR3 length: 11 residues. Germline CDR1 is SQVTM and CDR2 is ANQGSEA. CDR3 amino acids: CSVEDLGRPHF. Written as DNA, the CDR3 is TGCAGCGTTGAAGATCTGGGACGGCCCCACTTC.

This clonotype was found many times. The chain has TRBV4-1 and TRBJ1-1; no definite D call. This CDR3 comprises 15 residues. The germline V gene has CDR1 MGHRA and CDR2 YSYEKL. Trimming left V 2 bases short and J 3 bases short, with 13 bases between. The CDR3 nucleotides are TGCGCCAGCAGCCAAAGGGCAGGAAGAGACACTGAAGCTTTCTTT. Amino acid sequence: CASSQRAGRDTEAFF.

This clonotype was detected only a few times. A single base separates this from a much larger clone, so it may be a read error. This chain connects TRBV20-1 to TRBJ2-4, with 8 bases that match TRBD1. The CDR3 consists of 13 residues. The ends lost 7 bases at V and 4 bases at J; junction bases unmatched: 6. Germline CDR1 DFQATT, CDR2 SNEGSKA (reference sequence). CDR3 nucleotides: TGCAGTGGGGTGACAGGGGAAAAAAACATTCAGTACTTC. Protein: CSGVTGEKNIQYF.

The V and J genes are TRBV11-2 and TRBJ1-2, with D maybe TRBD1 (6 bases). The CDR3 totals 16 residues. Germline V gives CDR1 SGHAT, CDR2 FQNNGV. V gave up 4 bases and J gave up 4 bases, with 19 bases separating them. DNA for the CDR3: TGTGCCAGCAGCTCACCCCTAGGGGGAAGGAGCTATGGCTACACCTTC. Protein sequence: CASSSPLGGRSYGYTF.

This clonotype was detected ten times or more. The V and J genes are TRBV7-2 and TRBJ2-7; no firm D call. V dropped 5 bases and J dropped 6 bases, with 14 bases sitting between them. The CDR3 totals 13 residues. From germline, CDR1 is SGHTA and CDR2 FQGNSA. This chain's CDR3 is CASSAVVAGEQYF. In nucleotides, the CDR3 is TGTGCCAGCAGCGCAGTCGTGGCAGGCGAGCAGTACTTC. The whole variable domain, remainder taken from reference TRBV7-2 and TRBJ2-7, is GAGVSQSPSNKVTEKGKDVELRCDPISGHTALYWYRQSLGQGLEFLIYFQGNSAPDKSGLPSDRFSAERTGGSVSTLTIQRTQQEDSAVYLCASSAVVAGEQYFGPGTRLTVT.

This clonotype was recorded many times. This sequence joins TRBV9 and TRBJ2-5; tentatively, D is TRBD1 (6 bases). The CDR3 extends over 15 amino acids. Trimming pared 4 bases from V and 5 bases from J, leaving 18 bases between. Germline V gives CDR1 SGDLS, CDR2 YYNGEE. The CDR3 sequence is CASSLGDRQGETQYF. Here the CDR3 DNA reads TGTGCCAGCAGCCTAGGGGATCGCCAGGGGGAGACCCAGTACTTC. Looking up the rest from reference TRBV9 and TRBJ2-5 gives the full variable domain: DSGVTQTPKHLITATGQRVTLRCSPRSGDLSVYWYQQSLDQGLQFLIQYYNGEERAKGNILERFSAQQFPDLHSELNLSSLELGDSALYFCASSLGDRQGETQYFGPGTRLLVL.

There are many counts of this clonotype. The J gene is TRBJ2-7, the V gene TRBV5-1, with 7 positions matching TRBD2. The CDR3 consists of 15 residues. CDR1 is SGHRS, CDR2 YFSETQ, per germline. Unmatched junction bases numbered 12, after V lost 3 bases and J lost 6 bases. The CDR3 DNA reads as TGCGCCAGCAGCTGGGTCGGGGCTAGCGGCGGCGAGCAGTACTTC. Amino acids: CASSWVGASGGEQYF. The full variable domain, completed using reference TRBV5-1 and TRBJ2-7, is KAGVTQTPRYLIKTRGQQVTLSCSPISGHRSVSWYQQTPGQGLQFLFEYFSETQRNKGNFPGRFSGRQFSNSRSEMNVSTLELGDSALYLCASSWVGASGGEQYFGPGTRLTVT.